A single sample is the source of the 4 T cell receptor beta chains below, sequenced in a study of blood T cell repertoires in COVID-19. The repertoire was sequenced with immunoSEQ multiplex PCR; TCRdb's copy has only in-frame clones and lacks some. The sample has about 110,000 clones, around four fifths seen once. The sample was peripheral blood. These receptors were obtained from a woman aged 55-75 years with acute or convalescent COVID-19.

This chain connects TRBV7-2 to TRBJ1-5; 9 bases line up with TRBD1. This CDR3 is built from 14 residues. V dropped 5 bases and J dropped 4; count of bases not matched to a gene: 3. Germline V gene data show CDR1 as SGHTA and CDR2 as FQGNSA. The CDR3 region is CASSPGTGNQPQHF. The CDR3 bases are TGTGCCAGCAGCCCCGGGACAGGGAATCAGCCCCAGCATTTT.

This rearrangement joins TRBV24-1 to TRBJ1-2; TRBD1 aligns across 7 bases. The CDR3 has 18 amino acids. V was clipped by 0 bases and J by 6 bases; unmatched bases: 15. CDR1 and CDR2 (germline): KGHDR, SFDVKD. DNA of the CDR3: TGTGCCACCAGTGATTTGAGGGACAGCGATCCTCCCTATAATGGCTACACCTTC. It codes for CATSDLRDSDPPYNGYTF.

The chain joins TRBV7-2 to TRBJ2-7; D is possibly TRBD1 (6 bases). CDR3 size: 15 residues. The V and J ends lost 6 bases and 0 bases respectively, with 15 bases between them. Germline CDR1 is SGHTA and CDR2 is FQGNSA. Here the CDR3 DNA reads TGTGCCAGCAGACATTCCGGGACATCCTCCTACGAGCAGTACTTC. It translates to CASRHSGTSSYEQYF.

The rearrangement uses TRBV5-6 and TRBJ2-7; D gene ambiguous. Trimming shortened V by 1 base and J by 6 bases, and 11 bases separated the two germline ends. CDR1 and CDR2 (germline): SGHDT, YYEEEE. The CDR3 length is 13 residues. CDR3 bases: TGTGCCAGCAGCTTGATTGAGCCAGGCGAGCAGTACTTC. Amino acid sequence: CASSLIEPGEQYF. The full variable domain, rest sourced from reference TRBV5-6 and TRBJ2-7, is DAGVTQSPTHLIKTRGQQVTLRCSPKSGHDTVSWYQQALGQGPQFIFQYYEEEERQRGNFPDRFSGHQFPNYSSELNVNALLLGDSALYLCASSLIEPGEQYFGPGTRLTVT.